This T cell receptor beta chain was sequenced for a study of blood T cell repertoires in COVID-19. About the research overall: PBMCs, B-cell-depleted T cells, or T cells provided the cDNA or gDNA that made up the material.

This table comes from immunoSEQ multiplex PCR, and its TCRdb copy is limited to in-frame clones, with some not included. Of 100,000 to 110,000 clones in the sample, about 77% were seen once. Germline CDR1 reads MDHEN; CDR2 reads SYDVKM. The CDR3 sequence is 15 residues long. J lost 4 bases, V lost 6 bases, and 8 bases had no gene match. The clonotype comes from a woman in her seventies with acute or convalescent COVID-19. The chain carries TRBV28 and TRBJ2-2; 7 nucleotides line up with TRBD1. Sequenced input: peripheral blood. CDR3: CASRTGTAFTGELFF. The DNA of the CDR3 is TGTGCCAGCAGGACCGGGACAGCATTCACCGGGGAGCTGTTTTTT.